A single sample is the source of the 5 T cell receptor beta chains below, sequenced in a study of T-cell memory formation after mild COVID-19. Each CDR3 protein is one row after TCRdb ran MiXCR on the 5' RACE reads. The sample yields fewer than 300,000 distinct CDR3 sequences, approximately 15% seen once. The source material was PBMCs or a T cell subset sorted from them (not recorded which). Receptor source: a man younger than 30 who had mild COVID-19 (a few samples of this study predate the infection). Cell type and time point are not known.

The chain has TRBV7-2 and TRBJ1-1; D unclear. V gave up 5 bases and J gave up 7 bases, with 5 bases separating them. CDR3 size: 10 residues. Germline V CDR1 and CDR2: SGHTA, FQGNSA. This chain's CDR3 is CASSTYEAFF. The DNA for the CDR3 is TGTGCCAGCAGCACATATGAAGCTTTCTTT.

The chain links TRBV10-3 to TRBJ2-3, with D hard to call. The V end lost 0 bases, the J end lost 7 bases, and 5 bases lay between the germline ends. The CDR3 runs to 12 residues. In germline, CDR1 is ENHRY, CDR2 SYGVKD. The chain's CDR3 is CAISESGNTQYF. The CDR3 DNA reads TGTGCCATCAGTGAGTCGGGGAATACGCAGTATTTT.

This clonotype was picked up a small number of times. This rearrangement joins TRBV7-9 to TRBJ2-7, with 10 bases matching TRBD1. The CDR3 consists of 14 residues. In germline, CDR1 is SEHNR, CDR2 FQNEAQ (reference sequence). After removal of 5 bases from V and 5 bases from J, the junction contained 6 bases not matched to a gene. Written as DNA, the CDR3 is TGTGCCAGCAGCATTTCCGGGACAGGGGACGAGCAGTACTTC. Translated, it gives CASSISGTGDEQYF.

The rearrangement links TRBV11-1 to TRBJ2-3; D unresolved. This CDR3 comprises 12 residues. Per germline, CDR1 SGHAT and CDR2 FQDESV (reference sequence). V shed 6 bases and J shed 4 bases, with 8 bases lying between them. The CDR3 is CASSKLADTQYF. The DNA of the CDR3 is TGTGCCAGCAGTAAGCTCGCAGATACGCAGTATTTT.

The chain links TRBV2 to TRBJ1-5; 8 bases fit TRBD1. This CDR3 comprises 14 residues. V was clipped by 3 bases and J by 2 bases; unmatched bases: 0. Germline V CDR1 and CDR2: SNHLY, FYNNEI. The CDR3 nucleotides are TGTGCCAGCAGTGAGGACAGGGGCAATCAGCCCCAGCATTTT. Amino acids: CASSEDRGNQPQHF.